This T cell receptor beta chain stems from a study of T cells in Graves' hyperthyroidism and ophthalmopathy. Individuals with ophthalmopathy presented a Clinical Activity Score of at least 3, a NOSPECS grade of at least 4 and a duration under 3 months. Amplified regions were TCR beta CDR3 sequences from RNA transcripts. The TCR CDR3 first-round RT-PCR relied on the HTBI primer set. TCRdb fed the multiplex PCR reads into MiXCR, producing one record per CDR3 protein. The sample records 200,000 to 250,000 distinct CDR3 sequences, 16% being singletons. General study findings and limits: Stable hyperthyroidism and ophthalmopathy were separated using 13 V-J signatures.

Trimming cost V 3 bases and J 4 bases; bases outside gene matches: 17. The CDR3 has 19 residues. From germline, CDR1 is SGHAT and CDR2 FQDESV (reference sequence). This clonotype was detected ten times or more. Its antigen is still unknown. Material for sequencing was blood. The chain carries TRBV11-1 and TRBJ2-3; 9 positions agree with TRBD2. This TCR was sampled from a woman aged 18-29 years with Graves' ophthalmopathy. DNA for the CDR3: TGTGCCAGCAGCTTTTCCAGAGGCGGACCGAGCGGGAGGCCAGATACGCAGTATTTT. This gives the protein CASSFSRGGPSGRPDTQYF. The full variable domain, completed using reference TRBV11-1 and TRBJ2-3, is EAEVAQSPRYKITEKSQAVAFWCDPISGHATLYWYRQILGQGPELLVQFQDESVVDDSQLPKDRFSAERLKGVDSTLKIQPAELGDSAMYLCASSFSRGGPSGRPDTQYFGPGTRLTVL.